These 30 T cell receptor beta chains were all obtained from the same sample, sequenced in a study of identifying expanded T cells in peripheral blood (dated by TCRdb to between 2019 and 2020). The library was prepared using the immunoSEQ multiplex PCR assay. The immuneACCESS repertoire file appears here via TCRdb, limited to in-frame rearrangements. These files lack a portion of the clones; in checked studies, under half of the deficit traces to unresolved V genes, and the cause of the others is not known. The table for this sample lists 60,000 to 70,000 clones; more than 75% of them were counted only once. Jointly, the top ten make up around 4.7% of the sample. Material for sequencing was blood. The origin of the receptors is a person aged 18-70 years in good health.

The chain joins TRBV2 to TRBJ2-1, with D possibly matching TRBD1 (6 bases). V was shortened by 5 bases and J by 0 bases, with 11 bases between the two germline ends. This CDR3 region has 15 residues. In germline, CDR1 is SNHLY, CDR2 FYNNEI. The CDR3 DNA reads TGTGCCAGCAGTCCCGACAGGAGCTCCTACAATGAGCAGTTCTTC. This encodes CASSPDRSSYNEQFF. Full variable domain (rest looked up from reference TRBV2 and TRBJ2-1): EPEVTQTPSHQVTQMGQEVILRCVPISNHLYFYWYRQILGQKVEFLVSFYNNEISEKSEIFDDQFSVERPDGSNFTLKIRSTKLEDSAMYFCASSPDRSSYNEQFFGPGTRLTVL.

This sequence joins TRBV15 and TRBJ2-7; TRBD1 matches at 11 bases. Unmatched junction bases numbered 5, after V lost 5 bases and J lost 2 bases. This CDR3 is 15 amino acids long. Germline lookup yields CDR1 LNHNV and CDR2 YYDKDF (reference sequence). The CDR3 spells CATSLEGQGAYEQYF. The CDR3 DNA sequence: TGTGCCACCAGCCTGGAGGGACAGGGGGCCTACGAGCAGTACTTC.

This clone showed up just a few times. The V and J genes are TRBV7-2 and TRBJ2-5; TRBD2 is a possible D gene (6 bases). Germline lookup yields CDR1 SGHTA and CDR2 FQGNSA. This CDR3 comprises 15 residues. Deletions cut 5 bases from V and 5 bases from J, with 18 bases between. CDR3 sequence: CASSARLGGGETQYF. The DNA of the CDR3 is TGTGCCAGCAGCGCCCGGCTCGGAGGAGGGGAGACCCAGTACTTC.

V is TRBV30 and J is TRBJ1-6; D is ambiguous. The germline V and J ends were trimmed by 4 bases and 6 bases, with 10 bases remaining between them. Germline assignment: CDR1 GTSNPN and CDR2 SVGIG (reference sequence). CDR3 length equals 13 residues. The CDR3 bases are TGTGCCTGGACAAGTGGGCTTAATTCACCCCTCCACTTT. This sequence encodes CAWTSGLNSPLHF.

There are a few counts of this clone. The V gene is TRBV6-5, the J gene TRBJ1-6, with unresolved D. V shed 7 bases and J shed 2 bases, with 9 bases lying between them. CDR1 is MNHEY, CDR2 SVGAGI, per germline. There are 14 residues in the CDR3. CDR3 in amino acids: CASKEGAYNSPLHF. The CDR3 DNA follows: TGTGCCAGCAAGGAGGGCGCCTATAATTCACCCCTCCACTTT.

The chain is built from TRBV5-4 and TRBJ1-4, with TRBD1 matching 10 bases. J lost 7 bases, V lost 4 bases, and 4 bases had no gene match. CDR1 and CDR2 (germline): SGHNT, YYREEE (reference sequence). The CDR3 consists of 14 residues. This CDR3 reads CASSHRDRGEKLFF. In DNA, the CDR3 is TGTGCCAGCAGCCACCGGGACAGGGGTGAAAAACTGTTTTTT.

CDR3 sequence reads: CASSLRDDYEQYF. CDR3 sequence (DNA): TGTGCCAGCAGCCTCAGGGACGACTACGAGCAGTACTTC. This rearrangement joins TRBV7-9 to TRBJ2-7; perhaps D is TRBD1 or TRBD2 (5 bases each). Germline loops: CDR1 SEHNR, CDR2 FQNEAQ (reference sequence). CDR3 size: 13 residues. V gave up 5 bases and J gave up 3 bases, with 11 bases separating them.

J is TRBJ1-2 and V is TRBV5-6; no clear D gene. In germline, CDR1 is SGHDT, CDR2 YYEEEE. The CDR3 has 13 amino acids. Trimming took 0 bases from V and 3 from J, leaving 6 bases between them. The CDR3 region has the DNA TGTGCCAGCAGCTTGGCTTCGGACTATGGCTACACCTTC. Translation gives CASSLASDYGYTF.

In its sample, this clone was seen once. The J gene is TRBJ1-2, the V gene TRBV7-9, with unresolved D. The CDR3 is 12 amino acids. CDR1 and CDR2 from the germline V gene are SEHNR and FQNEAQ (reference sequence). Trimming shortened V by 1 base and J by 3 bases, and 3 bases separated the two germline ends. CDR3 DNA: TGTGCCAGCAGCTTAGTTGACTATGGCTACACCTTC. Its translation: CASSLVDYGYTF. Complete variable domain (other parts from reference TRBV7-9 and TRBJ1-2): DTGVSQNPRHKITKRGQNVTFRCDPISEHNRLYWYRQTLGQGPEFLTYFQNEAQLEKSRLLSDRFSAERPKGSFSTLEIQRTEQGDSAMYLCASSLVDYGYTFGSGTRLTVV.

This clone was counted only a few times. The chain combines TRBV5-1 with TRBJ2-5; TRBD2 might be the D (5 bases). Germline values: CDR1 SGHRS, CDR2 YFSETQ. Trimming cost V 5 bases and J 4 bases, with 15 bases left between them. The CDR3 is 14 residues long. The chain's CDR3 is CASSSDGRRETQYF. For the CDR3, the DNA is TGCGCCAGCAGTTCCGATGGGAGAAGAGAGACCCAGTACTTC.

The V and J genes are TRBV7-2 and TRBJ2-3; unclear D gene. With 4 bases removed from V and 3 bases from J, the gap between germline ends came to 11 bases. CDR1 is SGHTA and CDR2 is FQGNSA in the germline V gene. This CDR3 spans 14 amino acids. CDR3 in amino acids: CASSSQPQTDTQYF. CDR3 nucleotide sequence: TGTGCCAGCAGCTCTCAACCCCAGACAGATACGCAGTATTTT.

The V gene is TRBV6-5, the J gene TRBJ1-1; 7 bases align to TRBD1. CDR1 and CDR2 from the germline V gene are MNHEY and SVGAGI. CDR3 size: 15 residues. J gave up 3 bases and V 7 bases, and 11 bases lay outside the gene matches. The CDR3 DNA follows: TGTGCCAGCATACCCCCGACAGGGCCCGACACTGAAGCTTTCTTT. It translates to CASIPPTGPDTEAFF.

In this sample, this clone turned up once. The rearrangement uses TRBV27 and TRBJ2-3; TRBD2 is a possible D gene (5 bases). CDR1 and CDR2 (germline): MNHEY, SMNVEV (reference sequence). V lost 2 bases and J 0 bases, leaving 12 bases between the germline ends. The CDR3 totals 16 residues. The CDR3 region has the DNA TGTGCCAGCAGTTTAATTGTCGGCGGGAGCACAGATACGCAGTATTTT. This codes for CASSLIVGGSTDTQYF.

The rearrangement uses TRBV6-5 and TRBJ1-6; D uncertain. The CDR3 sequence is 13 residues long. CDR1 is MNHEY and CDR2 is SVGAGI in the germline V gene. Deletions cut 0 bases from V and 10 bases from J, with 7 bases between. CDR3 amino acids: CASSYSGLSPLHF. The CDR3, as DNA: TGTGCCAGCAGTTACTCCGGACTGTCACCCCTCCACTTT.

The CDR3 loop reads CASNTGTSDAGELFF. The CDR3, as DNA: TGCGCCAGCAATACAGGGACTAGCGACGCCGGGGAGCTGTTTTTT. The rearrangement joins TRBV10-1 to TRBJ2-2, with 10 nucleotides matching TRBD2. This CDR3 region has 15 residues. After removal of 7 bases from V and 6 bases from J, the junction contained 8 bases not matched to a gene. The germline V gene encodes CDR1 WNHNN and CDR2 SYGVQD (reference sequence).

With regard to this clone: Additional DNA sequences in this sample encode the identical CDR3. This chain connects TRBV5-4 to TRBJ2-3; no firm D call. This CDR3 has 15 amino acids. Trimming cost V 0 bases and J 0 bases, with 8 bases left between them. Germline V gives CDR1 SGHNT, CDR2 YYREEE (reference sequence). CDR3 sequence reads: CASSLGGTSTDTQYF. The CDR3 DNA is TGTGCCAGCAGCTTGGGCGGCACTAGCACAGATACGCAGTATTTT.

The chain couples TRBV30 to TRBJ1-2, with D uncertain. The CDR3 runs 12 residues. V was clipped by 0 bases and J by 4 bases, with 6 bases between them. Germline V gene sequence: CDR1 GTSNPN, CDR2 SVGIG (reference sequence). The CDR3 nucleotides read TGTGCCTGGAGTGTCTCTGTCTATGGCTACACCTTC. Encoded protein: CAWSVSVYGYTF.

The chain has TRBV6-6 and TRBJ2-1; D remains ambiguous. The CDR3 is made up of 15 amino acids. CDR1 and CDR2 from the germline V gene are MNHNY and SVGAGI (reference sequence). V shed 6 bases and J shed 5 bases, with 17 bases lying between them. The CDR3 DNA reads TGTGCCAGCAGCCAAACTCGCCAGCCCCACAATGAGCAGTTCTTC. Protein: CASSQTRQPHNEQFF.

This sequence joins TRBV6-5 and TRBJ2-7, with 9 bases matching TRBD1. V lost 9 bases and J lost 4; bases outside the gene matches: 10. CDR3 size: 14 residues. Germline V gene lookup returns CDR1 MNHEY and CDR2 SVGAGI. The chain's CDR3 is CASNSGTGTYEQYF. The CDR3 DNA sequence: TGTGCCAGTAACTCCGGGACAGGGACTTACGAGCAGTACTTC.

This clone was seen a few times. The genes are TRBV20-1 and TRBJ2-5; D is undetermined. The V gene lost 7 bases and the J gene lost 1 base, with 7 bases spanning the gap. Germline V gene sequence: CDR1 DFQATT, CDR2 SNEGSKA (reference sequence). The CDR3 has 11 amino acids. CDR3 residues: CSGQFQETQYF. The CDR3 bases are TGCAGTGGGCAGTTCCAAGAGACCCAGTACTTC.

This clone was found a few times. The chain links TRBV28 to TRBJ1-5; no clear D gene. CDR1 is MDHEN and CDR2 is SYDVKM in the germline V gene. This CDR3 has 15 amino acids. V lost 6 bases and J 2 bases, leaving 14 bases between the germline ends. The DNA of the CDR3 is TGTGCCAGCAGCACGGACTTTTCGGGCAATCAGCCCCAGCATTTT. It encodes CASSTDFSGNQPQHF.

This clone counts as medium-sized. The rearrangement joins TRBV7-3 to TRBJ2-5; 8 positions agree with TRBD2. Germline V gene lookup returns CDR1 SGHTA and CDR2 FQGTGA. CDR3 length: 14 residues. V shed 5 bases and J 6 bases; nucleotides not matched to a gene: 8. The CDR3, as DNA: TGTGCCAGCAGCCTAGCCGGGGGGGCGAAGACCCAGTACTTC. Encoded protein: CASSLAGGAKTQYF.

This clone has only one observation. V is TRBV4-2 and J is TRBJ2-7; TRBD2 might be the D (6 bases). The CDR3 totals 13 residues. Germline CDR1 is LGHNA and CDR2 is YNFKEQ. V was cut by 1 base and J by 4 bases, with 8 bases left in between. This chain's CDR3 is CASSQVGGYEQYF. CDR3 nucleotide sequence: TGTGCCAGCAGCCAAGTGGGAGGATACGAGCAGTACTTC.

The rearrangement joins TRBV19 to TRBJ2-7; 10 bases line up with TRBD1. The length of the CDR3 is 14 residues. Germline V gene lookup returns CDR1 LNHDA and CDR2 SQIVND (reference sequence). Losses at the gene ends were 6 bases for V and 8 bases for J; bases not matched to a gene: 10. The CDR3 nucleotides are TGTGCCAGTAGCTCGACAGGGGGCCCGACCAAGCAGTACTTC. Protein: CASSSTGGPTKQYF.

The genes are TRBV28 and TRBJ1-2; D is unclear. The V end lost 8 bases, the J end lost 4 bases, and 14 bases lay between the germline ends. CDR1 MDHEN and CDR2 SYDVKM come from the germline V gene. The CDR3 covers 13 residues. The CDR3 is CASRTLSGYGYTF. In nucleotides, the CDR3 is TGTGCCAGCCGCACTCTGAGTGGCTATGGCTACACCTTC.

V gene TRBV27 combines with J gene TRBJ2-7; D remains unclear. Germline CDR1 is MNHEY and CDR2 is SMNVEV (reference sequence). V gave up 2 bases and J gave up 1 base, with 12 bases separating them. The CDR3 is 15 amino acids. CDR3 region: CASSLEAARSYEQYF. CDR3 bases: TGTGCCAGCAGTTTAGAGGCGGCGAGGTCCTACGAGCAGTACTTC.

The rearrangement joins TRBV5-1 to TRBJ2-7; D is possibly TRBD2 (6 bases). The length of the CDR3 is 14 residues. The germline V gene has CDR1 SGHRS and CDR2 YFSETQ. With 0 bases removed from V and 2 bases from J, the gap between germline ends came to 9 bases. For the CDR3, the DNA is TGCGCCAGCAGCTTGGCCGGGGGAGCCTACGAGCAGTACTTC. Protein: CASSLAGGAYEQYF.

V gene TRBV7-2 combines with J gene TRBJ2-5; unclear D gene. CDR1 SGHTA and CDR2 FQGNSA come from the germline V gene. The CDR3 contains 12 residues. Trimming took off 2 bases at V and 4 bases at J, with 5 bases between the two ends. The CDR3 DNA reads as TGTGCCAGCAGCTTAATGGGAGAGACCCAGTACTTC. Translated, it gives CASSLMGETQYF. The complete variable domain, with remaining parts taken from reference TRBV7-2 and TRBJ2-5, reads GAGVSQSPSNKVTEKGKDVELRCDPISGHTALYWYRQSLGQGLEFLIYFQGNSAPDKSGLPSDRFSAERTGGSVSTLTIQRTQQEDSAVYLCASSLMGETQYFGPGTRLLVL.

By proportion, this clone is large. The V gene is TRBV6-4, the J gene TRBJ2-2; TRBD2 agrees at 9 bases. Germline values: CDR1 MRHNA, CDR2 SNTAGT. The length of the CDR3 is 15 residues. Trimming took 0 bases from V and 4 from J; bases not matched to a gene: 0. Here the CDR3 reads CASSDSSGSTGELFF. The CDR3 bases are TGTGCCAGCAGTGACTCTAGCGGGAGCACCGGGGAGCTGTTTTTT.

The chain links TRBV29-1 to TRBJ2-1; 11 positions match TRBD1. The length of the CDR3 is 14 residues. From germline, CDR1 is SQVTM and CDR2 ANQGSEA. J gave up 6 bases and V 2 bases, and 3 bases lay outside the gene matches. CDR3 bases: TGCAGCGTTGAATACGGGACAGGGGGCAATGAGCAGTTCTTC. It translates to CSVEYGTGGNEQFF.